A selection of T cell receptor beta chains follows, all from one sample in a study of CD8+CD57+ T cells in acquired aplastic anemia. Each CDR3 protein gets one entry after TCRdb re-called the reads with MiXCR. Of tens of thousands of distinct CDR3 sequences in the sample, approximately 54% were seen once. The sample was sorted CD4+, CD8+, or CD8+CD57+ T cells (not recorded which) from PBMCs. Every receptor here comes from a human donor in good health, serving as a control. Each CDR3 is given with its conserved first and last residue. The order of the fields is clone size, D gene, V gene, J gene, CDR3 DNA, CDR3 protein. A D gene is named only where the DNA matches it firmly. Expanded clones get a size class; other rows say once, few or many, or leave the size out.

size: -
D: -
V: TRBV25-1
J: TRBJ2-3
DNA: TGTGCCAGTAGTATCGGAACAGGGTCAACAGATACGCAGTATTTT
CDR3: CASSIGTGSTDTQYF

size: many
D: -
V: TRBV20-1
J: TRBJ2-1
DNA: TGCAGTGCGCAAAAGGCGGGGACAGTTTACAATGAGCAGTTCTTC
CDR3: CSAQKAGTVYNEQFF

size: -
D: TRBD1
V: TRBV29-1
J: TRBJ1-6
DNA: TGCAGCGTTCGGGACAGGTTAGTGAATTCACCCCTCCACTTT
CDR3: CSVRDRLVNSPLHF

size: -
D: -
V: TRBV5-3
J: TRBJ2-5
DNA: TGTGCCAGCAGCCCCCCCGGGTGGGAGACCCAGTACTTC
CDR3: CASSPPGWETQYF

size: many
D: -
V: TRBV28
J: TRBJ1-5
DNA: TGTGCCAGCAGGGTCGGCCGTAATCAGCCCCAGCATTTT
CDR3: CASRVGRNQPQHF

size: -
D: TRBD1
V: TRBV9
J: TRBJ1-6
DNA: TGTGCCAGCAGCACCCGGGCGCAGGGGGGTGTCTCACCCCTCCACTTT
CDR3: CASSTRAQGGVSPLHF

size: -
D: -
V: TRBV6-1
J: TRBJ1-5
DNA: TGTGCCAGCAGAACAGGAGGCCAGCCCCAGCATTTT
CDR3: CASRTGGQPQHF

size: many
D: -
V: TRBV9
J: TRBJ2-7
DNA: TGTGCCAGCAGCCCCCGACAGTACTACTACGAGCAGTACTTC
CDR3: CASSPRQYYYEQYF

size: -
D: TRBD1
V: TRBV7-9
J: TRBJ1-2
DNA: TGTGCCGGCACCGGGACAGGGGATGGCTACACCTTC
CDR3: CAGTGTGDGYTF

size: once
D: -
V: TRBV20-1
J: TRBJ2-7
DNA: TGCAGTGCTAGAATGTTCGAGGGGGAGAGCTCCTACGAGCAGTACTTC
CDR3: CSARMFEGESSYEQYF

size: many
D: -
V: TRBV4-2
J: TRBJ1-1
DNA: TGTGCCAGCAGCCAGCATGACGACGCGGAAGCTTTCTTT
CDR3: CASSQHDDAEAFF

size: many
D: -
V: TRBV4-2
J: TRBJ2-7
DNA: TGTGCCAGCAGCCAAAGGGGAAGCTACGAGCAGTACTTC
CDR3: CASSQRGSYEQYF

size: few
D: TRBD1
V: TRBV30
J: TRBJ1-2
DNA: TGTGCCCGGAGTGTACTCCCGCAGGGGGAGTATGGCTACACCTTC
CDR3: CARSVLPQGEYGYTF

size: -
D: TRBD1
V: TRBV9
J: TRBJ1-1
DNA: TGTGCCAGCAGCGTGGGACAGGGGGAGGGCACTGAAGCTTTCTTT
CDR3: CASSVGQGEGTEAFF

size: -
D: -
V: TRBV25-1
J: TRBJ1-2
DNA: TGTGCCAGCAGCCCGACAGAGAACTATGGCTACACCTTC
CDR3: CASSPTENYGYTF

size: few
D: -
V: TRBV10-3
J: TRBJ1-5
DNA: TGTGCCATCAGTGAGTTTTTAGGGGTTAATCAGCCCCAGCATTTT
CDR3: CAISEFLGVNQPQHF

size: -
D: TRBD2
V: TRBV7-2
J: TRBJ2-1
DNA: TGTGCCAGCAGCTTCCTTAGCGGGGGTGGCAATGAGCAGTTCTTC
CDR3: CASSFLSGGGNEQFF

size: many
D: -
V: TRBV5-6
J: TRBJ2-7
DNA: TGTGCCAGCAGCACGCCTCGGGGGATGGTCGAGCAGTACTTC
CDR3: CASSTPRGMVEQYF

size: medium-sized
D: TRBD2
V: TRBV7-2
J: TRBJ2-7
DNA: TGTGCCAGCAGCACAGGACTAGTTGGCTACGAGCAGTACTTC
CDR3: CASSTGLVGYEQYF

size: -
D: -
V: TRBV2
J: TRBJ2-7
DNA: TGTGCCAGCAGTGAAGGGACAGGAGGGCTTGTCGAGCAGTACTTC
CDR3: CASSEGTGGLVEQYF

size: many
D: TRBD1
V: TRBV20-1
J: TRBJ1-5
DNA: TGCAGTGCTAGAGATTTGAGGGACAGGGGGCATTTT
CDR3: CSARDLRDRGHF

size: -
D: TRBD2
V: TRBV11-2
J: TRBJ2-3
DNA: TGTGCCAGCAGCTTACGGGCGGGGGGTGTGGATACGCAGTATTTT
CDR3: CASSLRAGGVDTQYF

size: -
D: TRBD1
V: TRBV19
J: TRBJ2-2
DNA: TGTGCCATCGCCGGACAGGGGAACACCGGGGAGCTGTTTTTT
CDR3: CAIAGQGNTGELFF

size: -
D: -
V: TRBV15
J: TRBJ2-6
DNA: TGTGCCACCAGCAGAGATGGGGGGAGTGGGGCCAACGTCCTGACTTTC
CDR3: CATSRDGGSGANVLTF

size: many
D: TRBD1
V: TRBV9
J: TRBJ1-1
DNA: TGTGCCAGCAGCGAGAGGACAGGGGCCGACCATGAAGCTTTCTTT
CDR3: CASSERTGADHEAFF

size: -
D: -
V: TRBV20-1
J: TRBJ2-5
DNA: TGCGGTGCTAGAGATGGAGGTCCTCGAGAGACCCAGTACTTC
CDR3: CGARDGGPRETQYF

size: -
D: -
V: TRBV10-3
J: TRBJ2-7
DNA: TGTGCCATCAGCGCACAGGGTTACCCCTACGAGCAGTACTTC
CDR3: CAISAQGYPYEQYF

size: -
D: -
V: TRBV10-3
J: TRBJ1-2
DNA: TGTGCCATCAGTCCCCGTGAGACTAACTATGGCTACACCTTC
CDR3: CAISPRETNYGYTF

size: -
D: -
V: TRBV30
J: TRBJ1-5
DNA: TGTGCCTGGAGTGTAGGCGGTAGCAATCAGCCCCAGCATTTT
CDR3: CAWSVGGSNQPQHF

size: medium-sized
D: TRBD1
V: TRBV7-9
J: TRBJ1-1
DNA: TGTGCCAGCAGATGGGGACAGATGAACACTGAAGCTTTCTTT
CDR3: CASRWGQMNTEAFF

size: -
D: -
V: TRBV7-2
J: TRBJ1-2
DNA: TGTGCCAGCAGGCCAGGGATCTATGGCTACACCTTC
CDR3: CASRPGIYGYTF

size: -
D: -
V: TRBV25-1
J: TRBJ1-1
DNA: TGTGCCAGCAGTGAAAGGGGGGGAACTGAAGCTTTCTTT
CDR3: CASSERGGTEAFF

size: -
D: -
V: TRBV6-1
J: TRBJ2-2
DNA: TGTGCCAGCAGGGGGCGGGTAACCGGGGAGCTGTTTTTT
CDR3: CASRGRVTGELFF

size: -
D: TRBD1
V: TRBV5-1
J: TRBJ2-7
DNA: TGCGCCAGCAGCTTGCTACAGGGGAACGAGCAGTACTTC
CDR3: CASSLLQGNEQYF

size: -
D: TRBD1
V: TRBV19
J: TRBJ2-7
DNA: TGTGCCAGCACTGACAGGGCGGGCTCCTACGAGCAGTACTTC
CDR3: CASTDRAGSYEQYF

size: many
D: TRBD2
V: TRBV2
J: TRBJ2-1
DNA: TGTGCCAGCAAAACGGGAGGCTACAATGAGCAGTTCTTC
CDR3: CASKTGGYNEQFF

size: -
D: TRBD2
V: TRBV20-1
J: TRBJ2-3
DNA: TGCAGTGCTATTAGCGGGAACTCCATCACAGATACGCAGTATTTT
CDR3: CSAISGNSITDTQYF